This T cell receptor (beta chain) was captured by sequencing in a study of shared clonotypes between healthy human individuals. Study summary: A couple of women and a few men aged 18 to 49 served as donors. Per-donor plates numbered three CD4 naive, three CD4 memory, two CD8 naive and one CD8 memory.

General study points: Sequencing depth was expected to affect clonotype sharing among donors.

CD45RO-negative, CCR7-selected cells formed the naive CD8 fraction, which excluded terminally differentiated effector memory CD45RA+ cells. Everyone who donated was a Caucasian adult who lived in Nashville, Tennessee. The CDR3 extends over 17 amino acids. Per germline, CDR1 MGHRA and CDR2 YSYEKL. V gave up 2 bases and J gave up 8 bases, with 21 bases separating them. Assay: immunoSEQ multiplex PCR; the TCRdb copy retains only in-frame clones and omits some. The sample holds about 750,000 clones; 80% to 95% are singletons and the top ten take 24%. Concerning this clone itself: Its antigen remains unknown.

The sample was naive CD8+ T cells sorted from blood. The chain has TRBV4-1 and TRBJ1-4, with D perhaps matching TRBD1 (6 bases). This TCR derives from a man aged 25-45 years in good health. The CDR3 coding sequence is TGCGCCAGCAGCCAACGGGTCGGACAGCACGCGGGGGAAAAACTGTTTTTT. It translates to CASSQRVGQHAGEKLFF.